This TCR beta chain was identified during a study of cytomegalovirus exposure and HLA in healthy donors. CDR1 is SGDLS and CDR2 is YYNGEE in the germline V gene. J lost 11 bases, V lost 4 bases, and 10 bases had no gene match. The length of the CDR3 is 13 residues. PCR amplification relied on 60 Vbeta primers (plus 13 Jbeta primers). Libraries were prepared by immunoSEQ multiplex PCR; TCRdb keeps only in-frame clonotypes and omits some of them. The table shows 150,000 or so clones, with roughly 85% occurring only once. This chain uses TRBV9 with TRBJ1-1, with 8 nucleotides matching TRBD1. Input material: PBMCs. The source is a man between 18 and 29 years old in good health and CMV-seropositive. CDR3 DNA: TGTGCCAGCAGCCCAACGACAGGGGATCGGGCTTTCTTT. This translates into CASSPTTGDRAFF.